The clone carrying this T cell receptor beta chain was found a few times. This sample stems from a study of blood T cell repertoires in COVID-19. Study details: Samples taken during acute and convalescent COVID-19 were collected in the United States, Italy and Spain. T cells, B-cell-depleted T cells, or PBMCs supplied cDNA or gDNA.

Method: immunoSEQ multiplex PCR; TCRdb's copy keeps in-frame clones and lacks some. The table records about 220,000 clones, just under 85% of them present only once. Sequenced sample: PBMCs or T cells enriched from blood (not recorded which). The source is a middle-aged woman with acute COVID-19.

The CDR3, as DNA: TGTGCCAGCAGTGAATGGGGGAGCGGGACTAACAATGAGCAGTTCTTC. This encodes CASSEWGSGTNNEQFF. The chain couples TRBV25-1 to TRBJ2-1; TRBD2 matches at 7 bases. Germline CDR1 and CDR2: MGHDK and SYGVNS. The CDR3 totals 16 residues. V lost 1 base to trimming and J lost 5 bases; unmatched junction nucleotides: 8. The full variable domain, rest sourced from reference TRBV25-1 and TRBJ2-1, is EADIYQTPRYLVIGTGKKITLECSQTMGHDKMYWYQQDPGMELHLIHYSYGVNSTEKGDLSSESTVSRIRTEHFPLTLESARPSHTSQYLCASSEWGSGTNNEQFFGPGTRLTVL.